The 3 T cell receptor beta chains listed next were all sequenced from one sample in a study of graft-versus-host responses after intestinal transplantation. Some clones are missing from TCRdb's copy, which holds only in-frame ones; the method was immunoSEQ multiplex PCR. The sample lists tens of thousands of clones, over 85% seen once, with 1.6% in the top ten. Material: PBMCs, obtained more than 310 days after intestinal transplant. These receptors were taken from a human patient who received an intestinal transplant, so some T cells may come from the graft donor.

The chain combines TRBV13 with TRBJ1-4; tentatively, D is TRBD1 (5 bases). CDR1 is PRHDT, CDR2 FYEKMQ, per germline (reference sequence). V lost 5 bases and J 7 bases, leaving 14 bases between the germline ends. CDR3 size: 14 residues. The CDR3 DNA sequence: TGTGCCAGCAGCGCCAGTCTGGGGGTTGAAAAACTGTTTTTT. This sequence encodes CASSASLGVEKLFF.

The chain carries TRBV10-3 and TRBJ1-5; D is uncertain. V gave up 3 bases and J gave up 0 bases, with 6 bases separating them. From germline, CDR1 is ENHRY and CDR2 SYGVKD. The CDR3 consists of 14 residues. CDR3 loop: CAISDLSSNQPQHF. The CDR3, as DNA: TGTGCCATCAGTGACCTCTCTAGCAATCAGCCCCAGCATTTT.

V is TRBV7-2 and J is TRBJ2-7, with TRBD2 matching 9 bases. V shed 6 bases, J shed 4 bases, and the junction held 7 bases outside the gene matches. This CDR3 is built from 14 residues. The germline gives CDR1 SGHTA, CDR2 FQGNSA. In DNA, the CDR3 is TGTGCCAGCAGGGTTAGCGGGGGTCTATACGAGCAGTACTTC. It encodes CASRVSGGLYEQYF. Drawing the rest from reference TRBV7-2 and TRBJ2-7, the complete variable domain is GAGVSQSPSNKVTEKGKDVELRCDPISGHTALYWYRQSLGQGLEFLIYFQGNSAPDKSGLPSDRFSAERTGGSVSTLTIQRTQQEDSAVYLCASRVSGGLYEQYFGPGTRLTVT.